The clone carrying this T cell receptor (beta chain) was counted at least ten times. Its specificity is not known. The V and J ends lost 2 bases and 4 bases respectively, with 12 bases between them. Germline CDR1 SEHNR, CDR2 FQNEAQ (reference sequence). The CDR3 spans 15 residues. The data were taken from a study of early T cells in non-severe SARS-CoV-2 infection. Whole-study context: Sequencing of bulk RNA from unsorted whole blood was done, without chain pairing. Study conclusions and caveats: VDJdb matching favored anti-spike CD8 responses, missing private and CD4 specificities.

Individual cDNA molecules were tagged with unique molecular identifiers, the study reported. TCRdb reprocessed the 5' RACE reads via MiXCR and lists one record per CDR3 protein. The sample has fewer than 60,000 distinct CDR3 sequences, around 11% seen once. Sequencing input: whole blood. The genes are TRBV7-9 and TRBJ2-1; maybe TRBD2 (6 bases). The TCR comes from an adult who was a healthcare worker with PCR-confirmed SARS-CoV-2 infection or an uninfected control (not recorded which). CDR3 bases: TGTGCCAGCAGCTTAATAGGCGGGATGTACAATGAGCAGTTCTTC. It translates to CASSLIGGMYNEQFF.